The entry that follows covers one T cell receptor (beta chain) sequence. This clone showed up many times. The target of this receptor is not known. One base away there is no much larger clone; base qualities are not given. Different DNA sequences within this sample yield the same CDR3. This sample is drawn from a study of metastatic and nonmetastatic thyroid tumors (dated by TCRdb to 2020 to 2021). Describing the broader study: The researchers compared repertoires between peripheral blood samples and tumor or nodule tissue samples from patients with malignant or benign thyroid disease.

Before undergoing thyroid surgery, none of the patients had been given any kind of treatment. Patient clinical samples collected from the early 2010s to the late 2010s were retrospectively analysed using T-cell receptor beta sequencing. CDR1 and CDR2 are read off the germline V gene (reference sequence) as GTSNPN and SVGIG. Its CDR3 holds 13 amino acids, cysteine through phenylalanine. The only DNA kept is the CDR3, 39 bases in frame from the first base. Trimming takes 0 bases from V and 0 bases from J, and the germline ends sit 4 bases apart. Receptor libraries were prepared by PCR. Sequencing relied on an Illumina HiSeq 4000. High-throughput sequencing was used to profile the TCR beta-chain CDR3 region of each patient. As for how the authors treated the data: A classifier to discriminate distant-metastatic papillary thyroid cancer patients was built from CDR3 differences across clinicopathological groups. Repertoire diversity was assessed with the Shannon index, and tumor-blood repertoire similarity with the Morisita-Horn index. TCRdb handled the public reads itself, with Q25 trimming in fastp and clone calling in MiXCR, and kept productive beta chains. None of the V and J calls come from the authors' own analysis; TCRdb made them. A total of about 62,000 clones appear in this sample, 4% to 5% of them only once. 20% to 25% of the sample rests with the top ten.

What the authors observed across the whole study: TCR beta diversity was reported as significantly higher in malignant tumors than in benign nodules, in both blood and tumor samples.

Sequencing was carried out using blood. The sequence is built from TRBV30 and TRBJ2-3; a confident D gene designation cannot be given. The sequence derives from a female donor with papillary thyroid cancer or a benign thyroid nodule (not recorded which). Some clones in this sample may be carry-over from other donors' samples. CDR3 loop: CAWSVISTDTQYF. The base sequence is TGTGCCTGGAGTGTAATTAGCACAGATACGCAGTATTTT.